This passage covers 29 T cell receptor beta chains from one sample sequenced in a study of blood T cells in healthy people across ages. A second roughly 6 to 12 cycle PCR used barcoded and J-beta primers. MiXCR, run by TCRdb on the 5' RACE reads, gives a single entry per CDR3 protein. The sample records 650,000 to 1,000,000 distinct CDR3 sequences, about 37% being singletons. The source material was blood. These receptors were obtained from a man aged 18 to 29 in good health.

As regards this clonotype: A much larger clone differs by one base, so this may be a read error. The chain couples TRBV4-3 to TRBJ2-5, with D unresolved. The J call is in doubt because the DNA end fits TRBJ2-7 better. The germline CDR1 and CDR2 sequences are LGHNA and YSLEER. The CDR3 covers 14 residues. The CDR3: CASNQEVRKNEQYF. For the CDR3, the DNA is TGCGCCAGCAACCAAGAGGTCAGAAAGAACGAGCAGTACTTC.

This clonotype was picked up a small number of times. The genes are TRBV6-4 and TRBJ1-1, with 8 bases fitting TRBD1. Germline CDR1 reads MRHNA; CDR2 reads SNTAGT. This CDR3 contains 14 residues. V trimming: 8 bases; J trimming: 3 bases; junction bases outside the gene matches: 8. CDR3 in amino acids: CASRDLDRDTEAFF. As DNA, the CDR3 is TGTGCCAGCCGGGACCTGGACAGGGACACTGAAGCTTTCTTT.

This clonotype was found a few times. The chain combines TRBV20-1 with TRBJ1-5; D is unresolved. V was clipped by 4 bases and J by 7 bases, with 20 bases between them. The germline CDR1 and CDR2 sequences are DFQATT and SNEGSKA (reference sequence). The CDR3 is 15 amino acids. This CDR3 is CSAKTKTESLQPQHF. In DNA form, the CDR3 reads TGCAGTGCTAAAACTAAGACGGAATCCCTACAGCCCCAGCATTTT.

The rearrangement joins TRBV12-3 or TRBV12-4 to TRBJ1-5; 8 positions agree with TRBD1. The CDR3 extends over 17 amino acids. With V trimmed by 6 bases and J by 5 bases, 15 bases remained unmatched. The CDR3 loop reads CASRKGAGGHNDQPQHF. The CDR3 DNA reads TGTGCCAGCAGAAAGGGGGCAGGGGGCCACAATGATCAGCCCCAGCATTTT.

This clonotype was detected many times. The V gene is TRBV12-3 or TRBV12-4, the J gene TRBJ2-7, with D perhaps matching TRBD1 (6 bases). The CDR3 contains 14 residues. Trimming removed 4 bases at V and 2 bases at J, with 12 bases between. CDR3 sequence reads: CASSYRTVTYEQYF. CDR3 in DNA: TGTGCCAGCAGTTATCGGACAGTAACCTACGAGCAGTACTTC.

The chain joins TRBV3-1 to TRBJ1-4; 8 nucleotides match TRBD1. The CDR3 is 16 amino acids. V gave up 3 bases and J gave up 4 bases; unmatched junction bases: 7. CDR1 LGHDT and CDR2 YNNKEL come from the germline V gene (reference sequence). CDR3 nucleotide sequence: TGTGCCAGCAGCCAGATCCGGGACAGGTTTAATGAAAAACTGTTTTTT. Translation gives CASSQIRDRFNEKLFF.

This clonotype showed up just a few times. This sequence joins TRBV20-1 and TRBJ1-5, with 7 bases matching TRBD1. V lost 1 base to trimming and J lost 6 bases; unmatched junction nucleotides: 9. There are 15 residues in the CDR3. In germline, CDR1 is DFQATT, CDR2 SNEGSKA (reference sequence). CDR3 region: CSARGTNRGLQPQHF. The CDR3 region has the DNA TGCAGTGCTAGAGGGACTAACAGGGGACTTCAGCCCCAGCATTTT.

This clonotype came up a few times. The J gene is TRBJ1-1, the V gene TRBV5-1; no clear D. In germline, CDR1 is SGHRS, CDR2 YFSETQ. Trimming stripped 6 bases from V and 5 bases from J, with 23 bases between. The CDR3 is made up of 16 amino acids. This CDR3 is CASNLLNPRLGTEAFF. CDR3 in DNA: TGCGCCAGCAACCTTCTTAACCCTCGGCTGGGGACTGAAGCTTTCTTT.

The genes are TRBV20-1 and TRBJ1-1; D gene uncertain. Germline V gene data show CDR1 as DFQATT and CDR2 as SNEGSKA (reference sequence). V dropped 1 base and J dropped 10 bases, with 19 bases sitting between them. This CDR3 has 14 residues. CDR3 DNA: TGCAGTGCTAGAGGGGCAGGCGACGACGCTCGAGCTTTCTTT. Translating it yields CSARGAGDDARAFF.

At least ten counts were recorded for this clonotype. This chain connects TRBV28 to TRBJ2-3; the D is unclear. This CDR3 comprises 13 residues. Germline assignment: CDR1 MDHEN and CDR2 SYDVKM. V was trimmed by 3 bases and J by 6 bases, leaving 10 bases between them. The CDR3 DNA is TGTGCCAGCAGTTTGCCCCCGGAGGATACGCAGTATTTT. This gives the protein CASSLPPEDTQYF.

V gene TRBV6-6 combines with J gene TRBJ1-4; D possibly corresponds to TRBD1 (5 bases). Germline V CDR1 and CDR2: MNHNY, SVGAGI (reference sequence). Trimming pared 0 bases from V and 7 bases from J, leaving 15 bases between. This CDR3 has 16 residues. The CDR3 region has the DNA TGTGCCAGCAGTTACTCGGCCCCAGGGTTCAGTGAAAAACTGTTTTTT. Protein product: CASSYSAPGFSEKLFF.

This clonotype occurred a few times. The J gene is TRBJ1-2, the V gene TRBV29-1; possible D gene TRBD1, 5 bases. Germline V gene data show CDR1 as SQVTM and CDR2 as ANQGSEA. The CDR3 totals 12 residues. The CDR3 reads CGADERTYGYTF. The CDR3 nucleotides read TGCGGCGCGGATGAGAGGACATATGGCTACACCTTC.

The chain combines TRBV20-1 with TRBJ1-2; TRBD1 is a possible D gene (5 bases). Germline V gene lookup returns CDR1 DFQATT and CDR2 SNEGSKA (reference sequence). Trimming removed 0 bases at V and 2 bases at J, with 7 bases between. The CDR3 sequence is 13 residues long. The CDR3 DNA reads TGCAGTGCTAGAGAGAGACAGAACTATGGCTACACCTTC. Translating gives CSARERQNYGYTF.

The rearrangement uses TRBV6-5 and TRBJ2-3, with a tentative D call TRBD1 (6 bases). V was cut by 8 bases and J by 12 bases, with 18 bases left in between. CDR3 length: 12 amino acids. Germline V lookup: CDR1 MNHEY, CDR2 SVGAGI. The CDR3 sequence is CASGRGTQKQYF. The CDR3 DNA follows: TGTGCCAGCGGGCGAGGGACACAGAAACAGTATTTT.

The rearrangement joins TRBV2 to TRBJ1-1; tentatively, D is TRBD1 (5 bases). This CDR3 is built from 15 residues. The germline V gene encodes CDR1 SNHLY and CDR2 FYNNEI. Trimming shortened V by 11 bases and J by 1 base, and 20 bases separated the two germline ends. CDR3 loop: CACPGTEHSNTEAFF. DNA for the CDR3: TGTGCCTGTCCTGGGACGGAACACTCGAACACTGAAGCTTTCTTT.

About this clonotype: It may be a read error: a sequence one base away is much more abundant. The J gene is TRBJ2-7, the V gene TRBV5-6; maybe TRBD1 (5 bases). V was trimmed by 2 bases and J by 7 bases, leaving 16 bases between them. This CDR3 is built from 14 residues. CDR1 SGHDT and CDR2 YYEEEE come from the germline V gene. CDR3 region: CASSFDTGSNEQYF. The CDR3 coding sequence is TGTGCCAGCAGCTTTGATACAGGTTCCAATGAGCAGTACTTC.

Comment on this clonotype: Its ends do not fully match the called genes, so a read error is possible. The chain combines TRBV20-1 with TRBJ1-6; D is unclear. This CDR3 spans 14 amino acids. The germline gives CDR1 DFQATT, CDR2 SNEGSKA (reference sequence). The CDR3 DNA reads TGCAGTGCTAGACAGAACATCTATGATTCACCCCTCCACTTT. This translates into CSARQNIYDSPLHF.

On this clonotype itself: A read error may produce the germline difference seen at one junction end. The chain employs TRBV25-1 and TRBJ2-1; a possible D gene is TRBD2 (6 bases). The CDR3 length is 13 residues. Germline-derived CDR1 and CDR2 are MGHDK and SYGVNS. CDR3 region: CASSGHSYNKQFF. CDR3 in DNA: TGTGCCAGTAGCGGACATTCCTACAATAAGCAGTTCTTC.

The rearrangement links TRBV5-1 to TRBJ1-2, with TRBD1 identical over 7 bases. This CDR3 has 14 amino acids. Trimming removed 1 base from V and 3 bases from J; junction bases left unmatched: 3. Germline CDR1 and CDR2: SGHRS and YFSETQ. CDR3 bases: TGCGCCAGCAGCTTGACAGGGGAGGACTATGGCTACACCTTC. It is translated as CASSLTGEDYGYTF.

In this sample, this clonotype turned up many times. The chain combines TRBV7-6 with TRBJ2-1; perhaps TRBD2 as D (5 bases). Germline CDR1 SGHVS, CDR2 FNYEAQ. The CDR3 totals 17 residues. V lost 4 bases to trimming and J lost 0 bases, with 16 bases between them. This chain's CDR3 is CASSSFGGPASYNEQFF. The CDR3 DNA reads as TGTGCCAGCAGCTCCTTCGGAGGCCCCGCCTCCTACAATGAGCAGTTCTTC.

V is TRBV4-1 and J is TRBJ1-2, with 10 bases that match TRBD1. The CDR3 has 16 residues. V was clipped by 0 bases and J by 3 bases; unmatched bases: 4. Germline loops: CDR1 MGHRA, CDR2 YSYEKL. CDR3: CASSQEGTGVYYGYTF. The CDR3 DNA reads as TGCGCCAGCAGCCAAGAAGGGACAGGGGTCTACTATGGCTACACCTTC.

The CDR3 region is CSAGPLAGDTDTQYF. The CDR3 bases are TGCAGTGCTGGCCCACTAGCGGGGGACACAGATACGCAGTATTTT. The V gene is TRBV20-1, the J gene TRBJ2-3; 11 bases map to TRBD2. The CDR3 loop spans 15 amino acids. Trimming cost V 5 bases and J 2 bases; bases outside gene matches: 6. Germline CDR1 reads DFQATT; CDR2 reads SNEGSKA (reference sequence).

This clonotype was counted only a few times. The rearrangement joins TRBV20-1 to TRBJ2-3; the match to TRBD2 covers 10 bases. CDR1 and CDR2 from the germline V gene are DFQATT and SNEGSKA (reference sequence). This CDR3 region has 18 residues. V trimming: 0 bases; J trimming: 0 bases; junction bases outside the gene matches: 9. Here the CDR3 reads CSARDRLLAGGSTDTQYF. The CDR3, as DNA: TGCAGTGCTAGAGATCGGTTGTTAGCGGGGGGAAGCACAGATACGCAGTATTTT.

This clonotype was recorded a few times. The chain carries TRBV5-1 and TRBJ1-4; D is perhaps TRBD1 (5 bases). CDR1 SGHRS and CDR2 YFSETQ come from the germline V gene. The V end was cut by 4 bases, the J end by 7 bases, with 11 bases between. The length of the CDR3 is 13 residues. CDR3: CASSTRVSEKLFF. DNA of the CDR3: TGCGCCAGCAGCACCAGGGTTAGTGAAAAACTGTTTTTT.

V is TRBV2 and J is TRBJ2-3; TRBD1 might be the D (6 bases). Germline V gene lookup returns CDR1 SNHLY and CDR2 FYNNEI. The CDR3 contains 13 residues. V gave up 3 bases and J gave up 5 bases, with 9 bases separating them. CDR3 region: CASSEGAEDTQYF. The CDR3, as DNA: TGTGCCAGCAGTGAGGGGGCGGAAGATACGCAGTATTTT.

The chain recombines TRBV12-3 or TRBV12-4 with TRBJ2-2; TRBD1 is a possible D gene (5 bases). This CDR3 has 14 amino acids. The germline V and J ends were trimmed by 8 bases and 7 bases, with 17 bases remaining between them. For the CDR3, the DNA is TGTGCCAGCGGCGAAGAAACCACAGGCGGGGAGCTGTTTTTT. Protein sequence: CASGEETTGGELFF.

This clonotype came up a few times. The chain uses TRBV27 and TRBJ2-7; 9 bases agree with TRBD2. Germline V lookup: CDR1 MNHEY, CDR2 SMNVEV (reference sequence). This CDR3 has 13 amino acids. V was clipped by 3 bases and J by 9 bases; unmatched bases: 6. The CDR3 DNA follows: TGTGCCAGCAGTTTTTCAGCGGGGGGTCCGCAGTACTTC. Amino acid sequence: CASSFSAGGPQYF.

The sample holds many counts of this clonotype. The V and J genes are TRBV20-1 and TRBJ2-7; D might be TRBD1 or TRBD2, each matching 5 bases. Trimming shortened V by 1 base and J by 0 bases, and 10 bases separated the two germline ends. Germline V gene lookup returns CDR1 DFQATT and CDR2 SNEGSKA (reference sequence). CDR3 length equals 14 residues. The CDR3 DNA is TGCAGTGCTAGAGTCCAGGGAGACTCCTACGAGCAGTACTTC. This gives the protein CSARVQGDSYEQYF.

The rearrangement uses TRBV5-1 and TRBJ2-3, with 13 bases fitting TRBD2. The germline gives CDR1 SGHRS, CDR2 YFSETQ. V trimming: 4 bases; J trimming: 4 bases; junction bases outside the gene matches: 9. The CDR3 sequence is 17 residues long. The CDR3 DNA reads TGCGCCAGCAGCCTGGCAGCCGGGACTAGCGGGGCAGATACGCAGTATTTT. As protein: CASSLAAGTSGADTQYF.